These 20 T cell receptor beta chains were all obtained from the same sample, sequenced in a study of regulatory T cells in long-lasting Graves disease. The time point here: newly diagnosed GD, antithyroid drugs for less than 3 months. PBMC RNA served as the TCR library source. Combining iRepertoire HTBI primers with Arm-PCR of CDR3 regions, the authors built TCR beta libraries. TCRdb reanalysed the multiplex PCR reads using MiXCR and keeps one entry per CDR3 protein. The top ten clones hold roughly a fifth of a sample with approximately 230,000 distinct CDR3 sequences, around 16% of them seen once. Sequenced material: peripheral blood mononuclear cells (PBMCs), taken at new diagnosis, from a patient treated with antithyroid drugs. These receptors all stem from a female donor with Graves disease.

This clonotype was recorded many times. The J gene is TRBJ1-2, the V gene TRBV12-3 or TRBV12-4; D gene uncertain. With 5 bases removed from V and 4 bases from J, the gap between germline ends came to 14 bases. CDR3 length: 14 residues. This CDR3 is CASSQTDYGYGYTF. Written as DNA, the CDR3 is TGTGCCAGCAGTCAGACGGACTACGGCTATGGCTACACCTTC.

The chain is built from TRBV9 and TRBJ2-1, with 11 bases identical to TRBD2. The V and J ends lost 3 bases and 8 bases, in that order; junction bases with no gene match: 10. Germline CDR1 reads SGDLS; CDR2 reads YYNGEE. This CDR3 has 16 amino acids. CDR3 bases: TGTGCCAGCAGCGGGGGACTAGCGGCAAACGGGGATGAGCAGTTCTTC. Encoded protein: CASSGGLAANGDEQFF. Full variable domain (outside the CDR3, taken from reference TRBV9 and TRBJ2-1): DSGVTQTPKHLITATGQRVTLRCSPRSGDLSVYWYQQSLDQGLQFLIQYYNGEERAKGNILERFSAQQFPDLHSELNLSSLELGDSALYFCASSGGLAANGDEQFFGPGTRLTVL.

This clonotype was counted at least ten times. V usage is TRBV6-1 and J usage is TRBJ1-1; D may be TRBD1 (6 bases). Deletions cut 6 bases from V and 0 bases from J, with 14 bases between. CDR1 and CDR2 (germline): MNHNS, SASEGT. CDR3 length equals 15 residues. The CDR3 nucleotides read TGTGCCAGCAGGGACAGCATAGGGATGAACACTGAAGCTTTCTTT. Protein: CASRDSIGMNTEAFF.

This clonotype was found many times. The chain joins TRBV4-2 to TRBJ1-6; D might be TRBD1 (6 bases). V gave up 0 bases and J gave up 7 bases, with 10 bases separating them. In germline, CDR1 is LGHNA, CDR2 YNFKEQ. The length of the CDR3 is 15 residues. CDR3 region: CASSQDGGFNSPLHF. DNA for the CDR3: TGTGCCAGCAGCCAAGACGGGGGCTTCAATTCACCCCTCCACTTT.

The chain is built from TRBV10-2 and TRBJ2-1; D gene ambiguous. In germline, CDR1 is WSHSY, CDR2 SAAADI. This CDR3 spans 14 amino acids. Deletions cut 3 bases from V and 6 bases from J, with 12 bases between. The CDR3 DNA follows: TGCGCCAGCAGTGAACAGCTCCTCGCCAATGAGCAGTTCTTC. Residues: CASSEQLLANEQFF.

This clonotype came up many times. CDR3 in amino acids: CSAGTGTGKNEQYF. The CDR3 region has the DNA TGCAGTGCTGGCACCGGGACAGGGAAGAACGAGCAGTACTTC. This chain joins TRBV20-1 and TRBJ2-7; 9 positions agree with TRBD1. The V segment lost 5 bases and the J segment 5 bases; nucleotides outside the gene matches: 10. The CDR3 covers 14 residues. The germline CDR1 and CDR2 sequences are DFQATT and SNEGSKA (reference sequence).

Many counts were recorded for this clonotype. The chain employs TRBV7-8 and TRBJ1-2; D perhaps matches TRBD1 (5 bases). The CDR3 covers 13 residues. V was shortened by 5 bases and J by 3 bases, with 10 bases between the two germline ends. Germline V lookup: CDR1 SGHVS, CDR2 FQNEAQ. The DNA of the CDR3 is TGTGCCAGCAGCCCTTTAGGGGACTATGGCTACACCTTC. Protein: CASSPLGDYGYTF.

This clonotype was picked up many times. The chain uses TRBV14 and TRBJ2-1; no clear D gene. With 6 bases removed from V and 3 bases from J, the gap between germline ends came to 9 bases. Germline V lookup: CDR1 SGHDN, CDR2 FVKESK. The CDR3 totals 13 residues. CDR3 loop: CASSLGFYNEQFF. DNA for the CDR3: TGTGCCAGCAGTCTAGGGTTCTACAATGAGCAGTTCTTC.

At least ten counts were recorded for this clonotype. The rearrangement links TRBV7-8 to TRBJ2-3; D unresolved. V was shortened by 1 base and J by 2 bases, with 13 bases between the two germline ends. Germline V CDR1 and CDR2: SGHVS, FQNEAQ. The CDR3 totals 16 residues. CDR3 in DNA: TGTGCCAGCAGCTTAGGTGGTAGCACCCTCACAGATACGCAGTATTTT. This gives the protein CASSLGGSTLTDTQYF. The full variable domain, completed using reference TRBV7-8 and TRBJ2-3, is GAGVSQSPRYKVAKRGQDVALRCDPISGHVSLFWYQQALGQGPEFLTYFQNEAQLDKSGLPSDRFFAERPEGSVSTLKIQRTQQEDSAVYLCASSLGGSTLTDTQYFGPGTRLTVL.

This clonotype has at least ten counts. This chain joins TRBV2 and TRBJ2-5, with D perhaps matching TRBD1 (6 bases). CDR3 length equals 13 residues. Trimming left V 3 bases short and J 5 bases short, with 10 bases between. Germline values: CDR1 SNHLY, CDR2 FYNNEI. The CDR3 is CASSEDRTETQYF. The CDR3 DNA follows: TGTGCCAGCAGTGAGGACAGAACCGAGACCCAGTACTTC.

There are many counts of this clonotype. CDR3: CASSSRQGPYYEQYF. CDR3 in DNA: TGTGCCAGCAGCTCGCGACAGGGGCCTTACTACGAGCAGTACTTC. The chain combines TRBV7-2 with TRBJ2-7; 8 positions agree with TRBD1. Germline V gene data show CDR1 as SGHTA and CDR2 as FQGNSA. The CDR3 length is 15 residues. V shed 4 bases, J shed 3 bases, and the junction held 8 bases outside the gene matches.

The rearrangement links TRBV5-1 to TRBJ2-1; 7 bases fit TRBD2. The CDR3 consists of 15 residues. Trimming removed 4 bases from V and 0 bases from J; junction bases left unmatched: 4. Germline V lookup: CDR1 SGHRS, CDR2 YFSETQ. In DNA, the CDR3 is TGCGCCAGCAGCCTAGCGGTCTACTCCTACAATGAGCAGTTCTTC. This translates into CASSLAVYSYNEQFF. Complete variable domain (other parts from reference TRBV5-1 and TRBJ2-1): KAGVTQTPRYLIKTRGQQVTLSCSPISGHRSVSWYQQTPGQGLQFLFEYFSETQRNKGNFPGRFSGRQFSNSRSEMNVSTLELGDSALYLCASSLAVYSYNEQFFGPGTRLTVL.

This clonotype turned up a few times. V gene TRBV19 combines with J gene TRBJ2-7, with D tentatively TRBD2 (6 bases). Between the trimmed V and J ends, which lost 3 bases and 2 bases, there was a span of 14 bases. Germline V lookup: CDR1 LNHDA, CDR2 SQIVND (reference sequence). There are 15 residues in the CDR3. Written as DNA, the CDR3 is TGTGCCAGTAGTATGGGCGGGATAGCGGCCTACGAGCAGTACTTC. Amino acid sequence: CASSMGGIAAYEQYF.

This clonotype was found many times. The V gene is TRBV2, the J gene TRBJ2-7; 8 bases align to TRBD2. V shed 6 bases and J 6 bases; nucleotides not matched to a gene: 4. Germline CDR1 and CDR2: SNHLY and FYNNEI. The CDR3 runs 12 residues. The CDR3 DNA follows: TGTGCCAGCAGGGGACTAGTGAGCGAGCAGTACTTC. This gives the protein CASRGLVSEQYF.

The CDR3 nucleotides read TGTGCCAGCAGCCAAGGATCGGGTTGGAAGCCCACAGATACGCAGTATTTT. This codes for CASSQGSGWKPTDTQYF. The rearrangement links TRBV3-1 to TRBJ2-3; D gene unclear. V was cut by 1 base and J by 2 bases, with 16 bases left in between. This CDR3 is 17 amino acids long. Germline CDR1 LGHDT, CDR2 YNNKEL (reference sequence).

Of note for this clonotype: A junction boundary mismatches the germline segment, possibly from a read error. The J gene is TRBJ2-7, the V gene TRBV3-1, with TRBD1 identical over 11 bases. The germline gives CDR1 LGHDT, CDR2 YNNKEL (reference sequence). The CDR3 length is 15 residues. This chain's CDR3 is CASSQGRDRGYVQYF. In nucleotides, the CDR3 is TGTGCCAGCAGCCAAGGTCGGGACAGGGGGTACGTGCAGTACTTC.

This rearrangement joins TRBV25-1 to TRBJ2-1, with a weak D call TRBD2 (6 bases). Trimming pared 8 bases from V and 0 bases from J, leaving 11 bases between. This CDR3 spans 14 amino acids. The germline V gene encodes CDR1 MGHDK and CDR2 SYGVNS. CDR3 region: CASAGTFSYNEQFF. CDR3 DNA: TGTGCCAGCGCAGGGACTTTCTCCTACAATGAGCAGTTCTTC.

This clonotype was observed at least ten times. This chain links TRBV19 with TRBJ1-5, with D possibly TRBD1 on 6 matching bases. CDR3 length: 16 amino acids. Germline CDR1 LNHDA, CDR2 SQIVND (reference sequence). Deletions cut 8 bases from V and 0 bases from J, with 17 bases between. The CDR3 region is CASRRTDLISNQPQHF. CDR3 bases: TGTGCCAGTCGACGGACAGACCTCATTAGCAATCAGCCCCAGCATTTT.

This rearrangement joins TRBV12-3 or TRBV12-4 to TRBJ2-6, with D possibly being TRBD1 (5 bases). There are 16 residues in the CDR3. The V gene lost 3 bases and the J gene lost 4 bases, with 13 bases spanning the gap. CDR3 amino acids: CASSFGRVSGANVLTF. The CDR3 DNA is TGTGCCAGCAGTTTTGGCAGGGTGTCCGGGGCCAACGTCCTGACTTTC.

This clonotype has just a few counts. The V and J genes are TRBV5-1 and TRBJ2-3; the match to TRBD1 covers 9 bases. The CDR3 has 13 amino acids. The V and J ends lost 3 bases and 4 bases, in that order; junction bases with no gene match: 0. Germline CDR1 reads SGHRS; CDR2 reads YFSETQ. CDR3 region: CASSWTGADTQYF. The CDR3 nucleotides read TGCGCCAGCAGCTGGACAGGGGCAGATACGCAGTATTTT.